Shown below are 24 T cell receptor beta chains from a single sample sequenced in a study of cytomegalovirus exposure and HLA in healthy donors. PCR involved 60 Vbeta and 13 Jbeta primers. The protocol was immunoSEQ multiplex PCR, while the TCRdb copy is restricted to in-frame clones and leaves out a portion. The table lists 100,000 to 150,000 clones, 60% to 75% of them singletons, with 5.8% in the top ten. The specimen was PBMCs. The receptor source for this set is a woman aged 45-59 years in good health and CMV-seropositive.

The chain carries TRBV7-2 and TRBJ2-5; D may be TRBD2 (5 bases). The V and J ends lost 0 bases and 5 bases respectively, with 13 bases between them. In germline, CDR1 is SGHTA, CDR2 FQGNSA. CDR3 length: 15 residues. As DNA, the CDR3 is TGTGCCAGCAGCTTAGCTGGGAGTTCAAGGGAGACCCAGTACTTC. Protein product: CASSLAGSSRETQYF.

CDR3: CASAGRGEQYF. DNA of the CDR3: TGTGCCAGCGCGGGACGGGGCGAGCAGTACTTC. The chain joins TRBV27 to TRBJ2-5; a weak D match, TRBD2 (6 bases). Judging by the DNA end, TRBJ2-7 fits better; the J call may be wrong. This CDR3 comprises 11 residues. In germline, CDR1 is MNHEY, CDR2 SMNVEV (reference sequence).

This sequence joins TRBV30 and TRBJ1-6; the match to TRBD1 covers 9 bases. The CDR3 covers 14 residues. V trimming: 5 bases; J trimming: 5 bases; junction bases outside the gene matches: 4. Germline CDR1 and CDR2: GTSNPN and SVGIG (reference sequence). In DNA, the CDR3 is TGTGCCTGGCTTCGGGACAGGGATAATTCACCCCTCCACTTT. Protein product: CAWLRDRDNSPLHF. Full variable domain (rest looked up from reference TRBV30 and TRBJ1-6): SQTIHQWPATLVQPVGSPLSLECTVEGTSNPNLYWYRQAAGRGLQLLFYSVGIGQISSEVPQNLSASRPQDRQFILSSKKLLLSDSGFYLCAWLRDRDNSPLHFGNGTRLTVT.

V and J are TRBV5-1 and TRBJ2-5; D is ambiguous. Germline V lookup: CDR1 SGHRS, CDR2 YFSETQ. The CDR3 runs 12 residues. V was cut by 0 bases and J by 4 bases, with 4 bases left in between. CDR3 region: CASSLGIETQYF. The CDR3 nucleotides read TGCGCCAGCAGCTTGGGTATAGAGACCCAGTACTTC.

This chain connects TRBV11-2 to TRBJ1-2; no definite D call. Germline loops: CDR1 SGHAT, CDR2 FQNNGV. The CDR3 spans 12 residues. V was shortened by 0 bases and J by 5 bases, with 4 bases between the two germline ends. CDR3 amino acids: CASSLESYGYTF. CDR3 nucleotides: TGTGCCAGCAGCTTAGAGAGTTATGGCTACACCTTC.

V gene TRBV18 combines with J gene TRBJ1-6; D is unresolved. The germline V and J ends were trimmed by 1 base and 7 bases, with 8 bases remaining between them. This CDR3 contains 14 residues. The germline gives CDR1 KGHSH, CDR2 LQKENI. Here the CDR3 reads CASSPLDGNSPLHF. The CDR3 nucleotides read TGTGCCAGCTCACCACTTGACGGGAATTCACCCCTCCACTTT. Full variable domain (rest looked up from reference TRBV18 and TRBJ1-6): NAGVMQNPRHLVRRRGQEARLRCSPMKGHSHVYWYRQLPEEGLKFMVYLQKENIIDESGMPKERFSAEFPKEGPSILRIQQVVRGDSAAYFCASSPLDGNSPLHFGNGTRLTVT.

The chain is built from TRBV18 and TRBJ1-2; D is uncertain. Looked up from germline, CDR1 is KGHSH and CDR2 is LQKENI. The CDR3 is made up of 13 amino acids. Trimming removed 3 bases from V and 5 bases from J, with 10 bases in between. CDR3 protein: CASSPVAGYGYTF. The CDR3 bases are TGTGCCAGCTCACCCGTGGCAGGATATGGCTACACCTTC.

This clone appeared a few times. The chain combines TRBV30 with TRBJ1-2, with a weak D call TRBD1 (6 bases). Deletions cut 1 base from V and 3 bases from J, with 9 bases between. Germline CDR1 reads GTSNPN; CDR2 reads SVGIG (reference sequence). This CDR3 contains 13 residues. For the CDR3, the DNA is TGTGCCTGGAGTGGGGGGCGCGACTATGGCTACACCTTC. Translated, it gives CAWSGGRDYGYTF.

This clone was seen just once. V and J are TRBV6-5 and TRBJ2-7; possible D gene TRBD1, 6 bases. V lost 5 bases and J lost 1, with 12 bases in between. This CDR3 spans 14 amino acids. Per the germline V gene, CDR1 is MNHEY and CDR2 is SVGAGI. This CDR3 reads CASSREGVSYEQYF. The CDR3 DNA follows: TGTGCCAGCAGTCGTGAGGGGGTATCCTACGAGCAGTACTTC.

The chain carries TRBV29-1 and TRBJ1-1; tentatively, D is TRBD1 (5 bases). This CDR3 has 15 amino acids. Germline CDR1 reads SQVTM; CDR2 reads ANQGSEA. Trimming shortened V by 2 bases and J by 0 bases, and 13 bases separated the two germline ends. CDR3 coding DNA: TGCAGCGTTGAAAGGGGAACGGGAGTGAACACTGAAGCTTTCTTT. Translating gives CSVERGTGVNTEAFF.

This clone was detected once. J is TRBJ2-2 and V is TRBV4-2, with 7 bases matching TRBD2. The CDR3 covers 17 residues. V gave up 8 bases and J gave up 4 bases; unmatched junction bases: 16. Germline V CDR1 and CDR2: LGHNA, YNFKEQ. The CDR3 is CASAYGSSGHLTGELFF. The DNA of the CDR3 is TGTGCCAGCGCCTATGGGTCTAGCGGACACCTCACCGGGGAGCTGTTTTTT.

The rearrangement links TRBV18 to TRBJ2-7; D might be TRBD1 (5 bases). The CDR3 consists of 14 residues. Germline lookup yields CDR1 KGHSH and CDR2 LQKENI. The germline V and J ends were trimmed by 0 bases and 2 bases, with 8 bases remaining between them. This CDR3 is CASSPPGQTYEQYF. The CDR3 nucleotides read TGTGCCAGCTCACCACCCGGACAAACCTACGAGCAGTACTTC.

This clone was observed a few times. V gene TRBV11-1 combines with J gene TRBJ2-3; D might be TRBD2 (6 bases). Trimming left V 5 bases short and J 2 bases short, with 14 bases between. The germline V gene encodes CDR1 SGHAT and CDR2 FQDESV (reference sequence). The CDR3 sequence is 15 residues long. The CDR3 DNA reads TGTGCCAGCAGCCCCAGGACTATTCTCACAGATACGCAGTATTTT. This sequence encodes CASSPRTILTDTQYF.

The CDR3 DNA sequence: TGTGCCAGCAGCCAAGAATCCAGGGGACCCTACGAGCAGTACTTC. This translates into CASSQESRGPYEQYF. V usage is TRBV4-2 and J usage is TRBJ2-7; weak D call: TRBD1 (6 bases). CDR1 and CDR2 from the germline V gene are LGHNA and YNFKEQ. There are 15 residues in the CDR3. V shed 0 bases and J shed 2 bases, with 11 bases lying between them.

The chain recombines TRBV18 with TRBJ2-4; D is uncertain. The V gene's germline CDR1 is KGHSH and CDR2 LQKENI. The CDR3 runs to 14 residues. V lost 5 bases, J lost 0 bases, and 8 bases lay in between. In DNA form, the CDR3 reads TGTGCCAGCTCAACGCCTATAGCCAAAAACATTCAGTACTTC. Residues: CASSTPIAKNIQYF. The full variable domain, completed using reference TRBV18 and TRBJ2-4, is NAGVMQNPRHLVRRRGQEARLRCSPMKGHSHVYWYRQLPEEGLKFMVYLQKENIIDESGMPKERFSAEFPKEGPSILRIQQVVRGDSAAYFCASSTPIAKNIQYFGAGTRLSVL.

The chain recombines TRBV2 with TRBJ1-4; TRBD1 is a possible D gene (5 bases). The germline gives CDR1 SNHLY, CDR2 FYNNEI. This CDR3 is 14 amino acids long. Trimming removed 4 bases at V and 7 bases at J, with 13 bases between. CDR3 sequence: CASSAGRAAEKLFF. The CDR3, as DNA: TGTGCCAGCAGTGCAGGGAGGGCTGCTGAAAAACTGTTTTTT.

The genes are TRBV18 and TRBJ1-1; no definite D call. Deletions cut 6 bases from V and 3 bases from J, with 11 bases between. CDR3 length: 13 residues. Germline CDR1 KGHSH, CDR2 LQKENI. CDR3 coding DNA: TGTGCCAGCTCCCCCTCGTCGTACACTGAAGCTTTCTTT. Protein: CASSPSSYTEAFF.

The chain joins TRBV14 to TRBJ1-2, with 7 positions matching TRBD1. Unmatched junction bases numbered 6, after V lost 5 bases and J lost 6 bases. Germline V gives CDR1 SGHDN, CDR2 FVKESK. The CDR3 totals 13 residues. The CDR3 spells CASSLDRSNGYTF. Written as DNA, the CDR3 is TGTGCCAGCAGCTTGGACAGGTCGAATGGCTACACCTTC.

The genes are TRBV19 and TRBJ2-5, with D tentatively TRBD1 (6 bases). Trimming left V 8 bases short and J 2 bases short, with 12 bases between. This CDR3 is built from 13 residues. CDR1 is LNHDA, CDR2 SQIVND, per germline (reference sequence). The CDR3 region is CASSGQLQETQYF. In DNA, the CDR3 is TGTGCCAGTTCAGGACAGTTACAAGAGACCCAGTACTTC.

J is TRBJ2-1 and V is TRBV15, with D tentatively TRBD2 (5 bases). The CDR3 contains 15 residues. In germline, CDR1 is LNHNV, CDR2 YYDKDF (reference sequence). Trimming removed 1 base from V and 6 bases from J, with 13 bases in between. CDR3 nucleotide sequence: TGTGCCACCAGCAGAGGCAGCGGTCTCGTCAATGAGCAGTTCTTC. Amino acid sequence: CATSRGSGLVNEQFF.

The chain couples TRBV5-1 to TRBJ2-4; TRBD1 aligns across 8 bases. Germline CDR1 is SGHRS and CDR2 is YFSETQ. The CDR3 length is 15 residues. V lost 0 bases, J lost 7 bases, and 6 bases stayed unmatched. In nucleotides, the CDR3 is TGCGCCAGCAGCTTGGGCCTCGGGACAGGCAACATTCAGTACTTC. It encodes CASSLGLGTGNIQYF.

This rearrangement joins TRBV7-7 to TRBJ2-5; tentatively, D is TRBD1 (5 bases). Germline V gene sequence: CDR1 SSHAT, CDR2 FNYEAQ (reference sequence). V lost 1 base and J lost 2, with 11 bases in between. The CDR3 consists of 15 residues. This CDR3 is CASSLGRQPQETQYF. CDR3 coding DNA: TGTGCCAGCAGCTTAGGGCGACAGCCTCAAGAGACCCAGTACTTC.

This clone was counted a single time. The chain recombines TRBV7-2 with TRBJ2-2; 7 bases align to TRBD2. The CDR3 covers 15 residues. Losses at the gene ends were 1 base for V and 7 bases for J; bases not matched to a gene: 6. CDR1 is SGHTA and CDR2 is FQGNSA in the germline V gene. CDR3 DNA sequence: TGTGCCAGCAGCTTAGTCATGGCGGGGGACGGGGAGCTGTTTTTT. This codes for CASSLVMAGDGELFF.

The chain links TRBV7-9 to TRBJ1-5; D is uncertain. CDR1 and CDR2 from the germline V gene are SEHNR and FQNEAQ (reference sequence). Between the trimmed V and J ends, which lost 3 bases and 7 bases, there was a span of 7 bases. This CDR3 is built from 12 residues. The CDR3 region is CASSFLEQPQHF. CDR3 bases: TGTGCCAGCAGCTTCTTAGAGCAGCCCCAGCATTTT.